A single sample gave rise to the 29 T cell receptor beta chains below, sequenced in a study of blood T cell repertoires in COVID-19 (dated by TCRdb to 2020 to 2021). Library prep was done by the immunoSEQ multiplex PCR assay. The source is immuneACCESS, and TCRdb retained only in-frame sequences with V and J called. Part of the clones is not carried over; for the studies checked, unresolved V genes explain less than half of this, and the remainder is unexplained. Here the sample has approximately 190,000 clones; around four fifths occur a single time. 5.2% of the sample comes from the top ten. The material sequenced was peripheral blood. Every receptor here comes from a woman in her 30s with acute or convalescent COVID-19.

The rearrangement joins TRBV9 to TRBJ2-3; 8 nucleotides align to TRBD2. V was clipped by 4 bases and J by 1 base; unmatched bases: 11. Germline CDR1 is SGDLS and CDR2 is YYNGEE. The CDR3 sequence is 17 residues long. This CDR3 reads CASSPGRDLPGTDTQYF. For the CDR3, the DNA is TGTGCCAGCAGCCCCGGGAGGGACCTACCGGGCACAGATACGCAGTATTTT. Full variable domain (outside the CDR3, taken from reference TRBV9 and TRBJ2-3): DSGVTQTPKHLITATGQRVTLRCSPRSGDLSVYWYQQSLDQGLQFLIQYYNGEERAKGNILERFSAQQFPDLHSELNLSSLELGDSALYFCASSPGRDLPGTDTQYFGPGTRLTVL.

The V and J genes are TRBV28 and TRBJ2-7, with TRBD2 matching 8 bases. CDR1 and CDR2 from the germline V gene are MDHEN and SYDVKM. The ends lost 6 bases at V and 3 bases at J; junction bases unmatched: 1. The CDR3 runs 12 residues. CDR3 in DNA: TGTGCCAGCAGCGGGGGGGGCTACGAGCAGTACTTC. Translating gives CASSGGGYEQYF.

The chain couples TRBV5-4 to TRBJ2-1; the D gene is possibly TRBD2 (5 bases). The germline gives CDR1 SGHNT, CDR2 YYREEE (reference sequence). The CDR3 covers 15 residues. Trimming cost V 0 bases and J 6 bases, with 13 bases left between them. The CDR3 loop is CASSLEVRGFNEQFF. As DNA, the CDR3 is TGTGCCAGCAGCTTGGAGGTTCGGGGTTTCAATGAGCAGTTCTTC.

V gene TRBV5-1 combines with J gene TRBJ2-1, with 11 nucleotides matching TRBD2. This CDR3 contains 16 residues. Per germline, CDR1 SGHRS and CDR2 YFSETQ. Trimming cost V 4 bases and J 1 base; bases outside gene matches: 4. The CDR3 region has the DNA TGCGCCAGCAGCGCCGGGACTAGCGGATCCTACAATGAGCAGTTCTTC. This encodes CASSAGTSGSYNEQFF.

The rearrangement joins TRBV11-2 to TRBJ2-1; 11 bases match TRBD1. The CDR3 is made up of 14 amino acids. The germline V gene has CDR1 SGHAT and CDR2 FQNNGV. Trimming took 4 bases from V and 6 from J; bases not matched to a gene: 2. CDR3 residues: CASSSGTGGNEQFF. For the CDR3, the DNA is TGTGCCAGCAGCTCCGGGACAGGGGGCAATGAGCAGTTCTTC.

This chain's CDR3 is CASSGSTGPGNTIYF. For the CDR3, the DNA is TGTGCCAGCAGCGGCTCCACAGGACCTGGAAACACCATATATTTT. The V and J genes are TRBV5-4 and TRBJ1-3, with D perhaps TRBD1 (5 bases). V shed 4 bases and J shed 2 bases, with 13 bases lying between them. This CDR3 is 15 amino acids long. Germline V lookup: CDR1 SGHNT, CDR2 YYREEE (reference sequence).

The chain carries TRBV6-6 and TRBJ1-3; no firm D call. The V end was cut by 8 bases, the J end by 0 bases, with 8 bases between. This CDR3 has 13 residues. In germline, CDR1 is MNHNY, CDR2 SVGAGI (reference sequence). CDR3 region: CASGSYSGNTIYF. In DNA, the CDR3 is TGTGCCAGCGGGAGCTACTCTGGAAACACCATATATTTT.

Regarding this clone: Relative to the germline gene, one junction end is altered; a read error may explain this. The J gene is TRBJ2-2, the V gene TRBV19; TRBD2 might be the D (6 bases). Germline lookup yields CDR1 LNHDA and CDR2 SQIVND (reference sequence). This CDR3 contains 19 residues. CDR3: CASCIMLRGAAGNTGELFF. Here the CDR3 DNA reads TGTGCCAGTTGTATAATGCTCCGAGGGGCAGCGGGGAACACCGGGGAGCTGTTTTTT.

The rearrangement links TRBV5-1 to TRBJ2-3; D uncertain. CDR1 is SGHRS, CDR2 YFSETQ, per germline. V was pared by 1 base and J by 2 bases, with 14 bases between. The CDR3 spans 16 residues. CDR3 loop: CASSLTPRVFTDTQYF. The CDR3 nucleotides read TGCGCCAGCAGCTTGACCCCTCGAGTTTTCACAGATACGCAGTATTTT.

This chain joins TRBV9 and TRBJ1-4, with D uncertain. The CDR3 loop spans 14 amino acids. Germline V gene data show CDR1 as SGDLS and CDR2 as YYNGEE. V was shortened by 2 bases and J by 3 bases, with 8 bases between the two germline ends. The CDR3, as DNA: TGTGCCAGCAGCGTTAGCAGTTCTAATGAAAAACTGTTTTTT. As protein: CASSVSSSNEKLFF.

In its sample, this clone was seen a few times. CDR3 region: CASPGGYNEQYF. In DNA form, the CDR3 reads TGTGCCAGCCCCGGGGGGTACAACGAGCAGTACTTC. V and J are TRBV28 and TRBJ2-7; TRBD2 aligns across 7 bases. Germline assignment: CDR1 MDHEN and CDR2 SYDVKM. The CDR3 loop spans 12 amino acids. J was trimmed by 5 bases and V by 8 bases; bases with no gene match: 6. Combining the CDR3 with reference TRBV28 and TRBJ2-7 gives the whole variable domain DVKVTQSSRYLVKRTGEKVFLECVQDMDHENMFWYRQDPGLGLRLIYFSYDVKMKEKGDIPEGYSVSREKKERFSLILESASTNQTSMYLCASPGGYNEQYFGPGTRLTVT.

V and J are TRBV4-1 and TRBJ1-2; the match to TRBD1 covers 10 bases. CDR1 and CDR2 from the germline V gene are MGHRA and YSYEKL. V lost 0 bases and J lost 5; bases outside the gene matches: 6. The CDR3 is 16 amino acids. The CDR3 is CASSQDQRTGGYGYTF. The DNA of the CDR3 is TGCGCCAGCAGCCAAGATCAGAGGACAGGGGGATATGGCTACACCTTC.

As to this clone: The same CDR3 is also encoded by other DNA sequences in this sample. CDR3 region: CASSLDRDYEQYF. CDR3 DNA: TGCGCCAGCAGCTTGGACAGAGACTACGAGCAGTACTTC. The chain carries TRBV5-1 and TRBJ2-7; D not certain. The ends were cut back, 0 bases at V and 3 bases at J, with 7 bases in the middle. Germline assignment: CDR1 SGHRS and CDR2 YFSETQ. The CDR3 has 13 amino acids.

Notes on this clone: This specimen includes other DNA sequences encoding the same CDR3. The chain has TRBV12-3 or TRBV12-4 and TRBJ2-7; D remains ambiguous. V lost 1 base, J lost 1 base, and 5 bases lay in between. The CDR3 is 13 amino acids. CDR3 region: CASSLDSSYEQYF. The CDR3 DNA reads TGTGCCAGCAGTTTAGACTCTTCCTACGAGCAGTACTTC.

The chain combines TRBV5-1 with TRBJ2-7; possible D gene TRBD2, 6 bases. The V end was cut by 0 bases, the J end by 2 bases, with 12 bases between. Germline V gene lookup returns CDR1 SGHRS and CDR2 YFSETQ. The CDR3 sequence is 15 residues long. The DNA of the CDR3 is TGCGCCAGCAGCTTGGTGGAGGCGGGAACCTACGAGCAGTACTTC. This translates into CASSLVEAGTYEQYF.

The chain employs TRBV5-1 and TRBJ1-1; no reliable D call. Between the trimmed V and J ends, which lost 0 bases and 1 base, there was a span of 10 bases. Looked up from germline, CDR1 is SGHRS and CDR2 is YFSETQ. This CDR3 has 15 residues. The DNA of the CDR3 is TGCGCCAGCAGCTTGGTGGCATCCCCGAACACTGAAGCTTTCTTT. Its translation: CASSLVASPNTEAFF.

In this sample, this clone turned up a few times. The chain uses TRBV4-2 and TRBJ2-7, with 11 bases matching TRBD2. The germline V gene encodes CDR1 LGHNA and CDR2 YNFKEQ. V shed 3 bases, J shed 0 bases, and the junction held 7 bases outside the gene matches. The CDR3 is 17 residues long. CDR3 loop: CASSQAASGGLSYEQYF. CDR3 DNA: TGTGCCAGCAGCCAGGCCGCTAGCGGGGGGCTCTCCTACGAGCAGTACTTC.

The chain recombines TRBV18 with TRBJ2-3, with 8 bases identical to TRBD1. With V trimmed by 6 bases and J by 1 base, 6 bases remained unmatched. Looked up from germline, CDR1 is KGHSH and CDR2 is LQKENI. The CDR3 sequence is 15 residues long. In nucleotides, the CDR3 is TGTGCCAGCTCGCAGACAGGGGCCGGCACAGATACGCAGTATTTT. Its protein product is CASSQTGAGTDTQYF.

The chain has TRBV6-6 and TRBJ2-7; 7 bases agree with TRBD2. After removal of 3 bases from V and 7 bases from J, the junction contained 12 bases not matched to a gene. Germline lookup yields CDR1 MNHNY and CDR2 SVGAGI (reference sequence). CDR3 length equals 15 residues. The CDR3 nucleotides read TGTGCCAGCAGTTATATCGCTAGCGGTAGAAGGGAGCAGTACTTC. It is translated as CASSYIASGRREQYF.

The J gene is TRBJ2-5, the V gene TRBV25-1; D not certain. V was cut by 2 bases and J by 5 bases, with 12 bases left in between. The length of the CDR3 is 14 residues. Germline V gene data show CDR1 as MGHDK and CDR2 as SYGVNS. The CDR3 DNA reads as TGTGCCAGCAGTGAAATCTCTGTATCGGAGACCCAGTACTTC. It specifies CASSEISVSETQYF.

The rearrangement uses TRBV5-1 and TRBJ1-1; 7 bases map to TRBD1. V gave up 4 bases and J gave up 8 bases; unmatched junction bases: 5. Germline CDR1 SGHRS, CDR2 YFSETQ. The CDR3 has 12 amino acids. The CDR3, as DNA: TGCGCCAGCAGCATTCGGACAGGAGAAGCTTTCTTT. Residues: CASSIRTGEAFF. Full variable domain (rest looked up from reference TRBV5-1 and TRBJ1-1): KAGVTQTPRYLIKTRGQQVTLSCSPISGHRSVSWYQQTPGQGLQFLFEYFSETQRNKGNFPGRFSGRQFSNSRSEMNVSTLELGDSALYLCASSIRTGEAFFGQGTRLTVV.

This chain joins TRBV7-9 and TRBJ2-2; D perhaps matches TRBD2 (6 bases). The germline V and J ends were trimmed by 7 bases and 3 bases, with 15 bases remaining between them. This CDR3 is 15 amino acids long. Germline loops: CDR1 SEHNR, CDR2 FQNEAQ (reference sequence). CDR3 residues: CASIRLDTDTGELFF. The CDR3 nucleotides read TGTGCCAGCATCAGACTAGACACCGACACCGGGGAGCTGTTTTTT.

This chain joins TRBV9 and TRBJ1-1, with D maybe TRBD1 (5 bases). Germline CDR1 SGDLS, CDR2 YYNGEE. Trimming pared 2 bases from V and 4 bases from J, leaving 12 bases between. CDR3 length: 14 amino acids. The CDR3 nucleotides are TGTGCCAGCAGCGTTAGCCAGGGCGGCACTGAAGCTTTCTTT. This codes for CASSVSQGGTEAFF.

This clone was seen a single time. This rearrangement joins TRBV5-3 to TRBJ1-4; D might be TRBD1 (5 bases). TRBV5-3 is an ORF, with its function uncertain. The CDR3 contains 17 residues. V lost 0 bases and J 3 bases, leaving 15 bases between the germline ends. The CDR3 nucleotides are TGTGCCAGAAGCTTGGGAAGGGAGGGGCGGGCTAATGAAAAACTGTTTTTT. Translation: CARSLGREGRANEKLFF.

The CDR3 coding sequence is TGTGCCAGTAGGACAGGGGAAGGGCCCTACGAGCAGTACTTC. Encoded protein: CASRTGEGPYEQYF. V is TRBV19 and J is TRBJ2-7; 8 bases align to TRBD1. Germline V gene sequence: CDR1 LNHDA, CDR2 SQIVND (reference sequence). This CDR3 comprises 14 residues. With V trimmed by 6 bases and J by 2 bases, 6 bases remained unmatched.

The table lists this clone with a count of one. The J gene is TRBJ1-3, the V gene TRBV5-1; 9 bases agree with TRBD1. The CDR3 loop spans 15 amino acids. CDR1 is SGHRS, CDR2 YFSETQ, per germline. The J segment lost 3 bases and the V segment lost 5 bases, leaving 6 bases of the junction unmatched. The CDR3 spells CASRPTGGLGNTIYF. The CDR3 DNA reads as TGCGCCAGCAGGCCGACAGGGGGTCTTGGAAACACCATATATTTT.

The chain carries TRBV2 and TRBJ1-4, with no clear D. CDR1 SNHLY and CDR2 FYNNEI come from the germline V gene. V was trimmed by 5 bases and J by 4 bases, leaving 11 bases between them. The CDR3 sequence is 14 residues long. The CDR3 sequence is CASSNDKINEKLFF. The DNA of the CDR3 is TGTGCCAGCAGTAATGACAAAATTAATGAAAAACTGTTTTTT.

J is TRBJ2-1 and V is TRBV15; D is unresolved. V was shortened by 0 bases and J by 8 bases, with 8 bases between the two germline ends. CDR3 size: 13 residues. Per the germline V gene, CDR1 is LNHNV and CDR2 is YYDKDF (reference sequence). Here the CDR3 reads CATSRDPRYEQFF. For the CDR3, the DNA is TGTGCCACCAGCAGAGATCCCCGGTATGAGCAGTTCTTC. Complete variable domain (other parts from reference TRBV15 and TRBJ2-1): DAMVIQNPRYQVTQFGKPVTLSCSQTLNHNVMYWYQQKSSQAPKLLFHYYDKDFNNEADTPDNFQSRRPNTSFCFLDIRSPGLGDTAMYLCATSRDPRYEQFFGPGTRLTVL.

The rearrangement joins TRBV7-9 to TRBJ2-1, with D possibly TRBD2 on 5 matching bases. V was clipped by 4 bases and J by 11 bases, with 9 bases between them. This CDR3 is 11 amino acids long. Germline CDR1 and CDR2: SEHNR and FQNEAQ (reference sequence). The CDR3 DNA reads as TGTGCCAGCAGCTCTACGGGGAAGCAGTTCTTC. It translates to CASSSTGKQFF.